This T cell receptor (beta chain) was identified in a study of blood T cell repertoires in COVID-19. Study background: COVID-19 samples from acute and convalescent phases originated in the United States, Italy and Spain. Sample material is recorded as cDNA or gDNA derived from T cells, B-cell-depleted T cells, or PBMCs.

Per germline, CDR1 SQVTM and CDR2 ANQGSEA. The CDR3 totals 15 residues. Trimming took 4 bases from V and 3 from J; bases not matched to a gene: 8. Authors' processing steps: From reference gene primer amplification, estimates of nucleated cell counts were derived. Using immunoSEQ multiplex PCR, the repertoire was profiled, and TCRdb retains in-frame clones only, with some absent. That table is the source of V, J and clone size, and D and trimming were worked out from the DNA. This table has about 50,000 clones, 83% appearing once. This clone was observed a handful of times. The sample consisted of peripheral blood. The source of this sequence is a man between 35 and 55 years old with acute or convalescent COVID-19. This chain joins TRBV29-1 and TRBJ2-3, with 9 bases matching TRBD1. The chain's CDR3 is CSVGGQGMWTDTQYF. The CDR3 DNA reads as TGCAGCGTTGGAGGACAGGGGATGTGGACAGATACGCAGTATTTT.